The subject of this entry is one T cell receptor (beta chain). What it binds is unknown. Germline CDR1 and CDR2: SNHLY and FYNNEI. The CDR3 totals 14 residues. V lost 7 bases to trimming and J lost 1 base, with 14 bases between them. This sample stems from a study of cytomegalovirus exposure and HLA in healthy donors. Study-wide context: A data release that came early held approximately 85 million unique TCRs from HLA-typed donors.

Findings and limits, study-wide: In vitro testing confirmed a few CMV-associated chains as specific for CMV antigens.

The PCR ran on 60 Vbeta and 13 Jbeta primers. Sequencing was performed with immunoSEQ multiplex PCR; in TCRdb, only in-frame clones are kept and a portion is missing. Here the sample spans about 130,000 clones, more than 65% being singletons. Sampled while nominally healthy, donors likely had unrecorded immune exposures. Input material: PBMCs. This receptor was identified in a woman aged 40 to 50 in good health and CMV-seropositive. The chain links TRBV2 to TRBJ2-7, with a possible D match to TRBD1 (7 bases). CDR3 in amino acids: CASKVQGTSYEQYF. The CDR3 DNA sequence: TGTGCCAGCAAGGTACAGGGGACTTCCTACGAGCAGTACTTC.